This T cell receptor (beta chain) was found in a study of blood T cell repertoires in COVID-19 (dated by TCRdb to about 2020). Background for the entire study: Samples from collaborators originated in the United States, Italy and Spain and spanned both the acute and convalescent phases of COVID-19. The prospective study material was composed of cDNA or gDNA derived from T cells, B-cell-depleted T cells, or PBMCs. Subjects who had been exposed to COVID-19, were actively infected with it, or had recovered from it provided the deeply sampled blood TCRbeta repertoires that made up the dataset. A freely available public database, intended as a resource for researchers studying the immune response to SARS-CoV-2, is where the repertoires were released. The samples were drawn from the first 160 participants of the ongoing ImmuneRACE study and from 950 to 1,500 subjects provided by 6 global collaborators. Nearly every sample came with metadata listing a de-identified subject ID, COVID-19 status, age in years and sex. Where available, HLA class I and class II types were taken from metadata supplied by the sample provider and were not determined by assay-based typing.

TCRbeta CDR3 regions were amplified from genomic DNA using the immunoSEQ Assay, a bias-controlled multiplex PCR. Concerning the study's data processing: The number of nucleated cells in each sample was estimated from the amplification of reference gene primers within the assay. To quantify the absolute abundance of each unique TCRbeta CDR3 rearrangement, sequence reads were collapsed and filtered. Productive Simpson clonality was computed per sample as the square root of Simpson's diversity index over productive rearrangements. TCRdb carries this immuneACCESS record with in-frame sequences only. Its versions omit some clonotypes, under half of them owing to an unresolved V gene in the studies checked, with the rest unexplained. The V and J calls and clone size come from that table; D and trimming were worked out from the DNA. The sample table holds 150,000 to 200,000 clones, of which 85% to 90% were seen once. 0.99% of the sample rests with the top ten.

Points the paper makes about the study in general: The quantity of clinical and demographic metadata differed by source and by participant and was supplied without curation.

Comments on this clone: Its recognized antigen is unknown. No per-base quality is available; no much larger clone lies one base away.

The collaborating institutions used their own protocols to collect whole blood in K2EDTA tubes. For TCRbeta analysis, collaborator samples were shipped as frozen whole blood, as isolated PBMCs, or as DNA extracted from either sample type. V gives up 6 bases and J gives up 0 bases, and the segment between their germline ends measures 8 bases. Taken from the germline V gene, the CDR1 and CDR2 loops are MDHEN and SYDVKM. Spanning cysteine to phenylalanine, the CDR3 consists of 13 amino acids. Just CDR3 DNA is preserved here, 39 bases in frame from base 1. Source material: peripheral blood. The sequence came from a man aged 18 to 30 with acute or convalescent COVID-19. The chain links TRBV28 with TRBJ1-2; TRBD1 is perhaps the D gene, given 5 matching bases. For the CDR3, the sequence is CASRDKPNYGYTF. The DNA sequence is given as TGTGCCAGCAGGGACAAACCTAACTATGGCTACACCTTC.